The 21 T cell receptor beta chains below were found in one sample sequenced in a study of shared clonotypes between healthy human individuals. TCRdb's copy holds only in-frame clones and misses some; the assay was immunoSEQ multiplex PCR. The data show roughly 2,300,000 clones, roughly 90% seen once. The sequenced sample consisted of naive CD4+ T cells from PBMCs. Subset defined: CD45RA+ positively selected. Every receptor here comes from a man aged 18 to 29 in good health. Some clones in this sample may be carry-over from other donors' samples.

The chain joins TRBV30 to TRBJ2-1; 8 bases line up with TRBD2. The germline gives CDR1 GTSNPN, CDR2 SVGIG (reference sequence). J lost 9 bases, V lost 2 bases, and 12 bases had no gene match. The CDR3 is 15 residues long. The CDR3, as DNA: TGTGCCTGGAGTCCCCGACTAGCGCAAGCAAGTGAGCAGTTCTTC. Amino acid sequence: CAWSPRLAQASEQFF.

The V call is TRBV5-1, the J call TRBJ2-7, with D possibly matching TRBD2 (6 bases). The CDR3 spans 17 residues. V lost 4 bases and J lost 2, with 22 bases in between. Germline CDR1 SGHRS, CDR2 YFSETQ. Written as DNA, the CDR3 is TGCGCCAGCAGCCCGGAGAAAAGCGGGTTGGGTCCCTACGAGCAGTACTTC. Translating it yields CASSPEKSGLGPYEQYF.

This clone occurred once. This rearrangement joins TRBV25-1 to TRBJ2-7; D might be TRBD1 or TRBD2, each matching 5 bases. CDR1 is MGHDK and CDR2 is SYGVNS in the germline V gene. Trimming removed 6 bases from V and 6 bases from J, with 18 bases in between. The CDR3 length is 14 residues. The CDR3 DNA follows: TGTGCCAGCAGGGGACCGCGAGTTGGATCCGAGCAGTACTTC. Residues: CASRGPRVGSEQYF.

This clone was found once. This chain joins TRBV5-4 and TRBJ2-3, with TRBD2 identical over 9 bases. The CDR3 is 15 amino acids. Trimming cost V 3 bases and J 2 bases; bases outside gene matches: 4. Germline V gene sequence: CDR1 SGHNT, CDR2 YYREEE (reference sequence). CDR3 sequence reads: CASSSRTSVTDTQYF. CDR3 nucleotides: TGTGCCAGCAGCTCGCGGACTAGCGTCACAGATACGCAGTATTTT.

This sequence joins TRBV5-8 and TRBJ1-2; TRBD1 agrees at 9 bases. Germline loops: CDR1 SGHTS, CDR2 YDEGEE. With 4 bases clipped from V and 2 bases from J, the junction kept 12 bases outside the gene matches. The CDR3 length is 17 residues. CDR3 in DNA: TGTGCCAGCAGCGGGGACAGGGCACAAGATTACAACTATGGCTACACCTTC. The encoded protein is CASSGDRAQDYNYGYTF.

The rearrangement joins TRBV29-1 to TRBJ2-5; 7 positions agree with TRBD1. Germline V gives CDR1 SQVTM, CDR2 ANQGSEA. The CDR3 is 12 amino acids. V was clipped by 7 bases and J by 0 bases; unmatched bases: 2. The CDR3 DNA sequence: TGCAGCGCTGGGACAGACCAAGAGACCCAGTACTTC. Its protein product is CSAGTDQETQYF.

This rearrangement joins TRBV21-1 to TRBJ2-3; the table's D call, TRBD1, was not checked against the DNA. TRBV21-1 is noted as a pseudogene. This CDR3 is built from 21 residues. The CDR3 is CASSKPGTGTDGGACTDTQYF. The CDR3, as DNA: TGTGCCAGCAGCAAACCTGGGACAGGGACAGATGGGGGGGCCTGCACAGATACGCAGTATTTT.

The chain is built from TRBV9 and TRBJ2-5, with 14 bases matching TRBD2. This CDR3 spans 20 amino acids. Germline-derived CDR1 and CDR2 are SGDLS and YYNGEE. V shed 2 bases and J 1 base; nucleotides not matched to a gene: 13. CDR3 sequence (DNA): TGTGCCAGCAGCGTTTCCCCCGGGACTAGCGGGAGTCCTCCCCAAGAGACCCAGTACTTC. It yields the protein CASSVSPGTSGSPPQETQYF.

This chain joins TRBV10-3 and TRBJ1-2, with D possibly being TRBD1 (5 bases). This CDR3 is 12 amino acids long. Germline lookup yields CDR1 ENHRY and CDR2 SYGVKD. The ends were cut back, 8 bases at V and 6 bases at J, with 13 bases in the middle. The chain's CDR3 is CAIGAGGHGYTF. CDR3 nucleotide sequence: TGTGCCATCGGGGCAGGAGGTCATGGCTACACCTTC.

This chain joins TRBV5-4 and TRBJ2-2; TRBD2 might be the D (6 bases). The V end was cut by 4 bases, the J end by 0 bases, with 13 bases between. Per the germline V gene, CDR1 is SGHNT and CDR2 is YYREEE (reference sequence). The length of the CDR3 is 16 residues. CDR3 amino acids: CASSPPGAANTGELFF. Here the CDR3 DNA reads TGTGCCAGCAGCCCACCGGGAGCGGCGAACACCGGGGAGCTGTTTTTT. Complete variable domain (other parts from reference TRBV5-4 and TRBJ2-2): ETGVTQSPTHLIKTRGQQVTLRCSSQSGHNTVSWYQQALGQGPQFIFQYYREEENGRGNFPPRFSGLQFPNYSSELNVNALELDDSALYLCASSPPGAANTGELFFGEGSRLTVL.

This chain connects TRBV7-8 to TRBJ2-2, with 9 bases fitting TRBD1. Germline V gene lookup returns CDR1 SGHVS and CDR2 FQNEAQ. Trimming took 2 bases from V and 0 from J; bases not matched to a gene: 10. This CDR3 is built from 19 residues. The CDR3 DNA follows: TGTGCCAGCAGCTTACGTCCAAGGACAGGGGACTCGAACACCGGGGAGCTGTTTTTT. Translated: CASSLRPRTGDSNTGELFF.

This clone has only a few counts. The chain recombines TRBV5-1 with TRBJ1-2; 7 nucleotides align to TRBD1. CDR3 length: 15 amino acids. Germline trimming cut 4 bases from V and 0 bases from J; bases unmatched to any gene: 6. Germline CDR1 reads SGHRS; CDR2 reads YFSETQ. The CDR3 here is CASSNGTASNYGYTF. The CDR3 DNA reads as TGCGCCAGCAGCAACGGGACAGCTTCTAACTATGGCTACACCTTC. The whole variable domain, filled in from reference TRBV5-1 and TRBJ1-2, reads KAGVTQTPRYLIKTRGQQVTLSCSPISGHRSVSWYQQTPGQGLQFLFEYFSETQRNKGNFPGRFSGRQFSNSRSEMNVSTLELGDSALYLCASSNGTASNYGYTFGSGTRLTVV.

V usage is TRBV30 and J usage is TRBJ2-2; no clear D gene. V lost 4 bases, J lost 7 bases, and 13 bases lay in between. Germline CDR1 GTSNPN, CDR2 SVGIG (reference sequence). The CDR3 consists of 13 residues. This CDR3 reads CAWNPEIIGELFF. The CDR3 bases are TGTGCCTGGAACCCCGAGATAATCGGGGAGCTGTTTTTT.

The chain joins TRBV5-1 to TRBJ1-1; D may be TRBD1 (6 bases). V was clipped by 1 base and J by 4 bases, with 14 bases between them. Germline values: CDR1 SGHRS, CDR2 YFSETQ. The CDR3 consists of 15 residues. The CDR3 reads CASSLPGAGITEAFF. CDR3 DNA sequence: TGCGCCAGCAGCTTGCCGGGGGCAGGGATCACTGAAGCTTTCTTT.

For this clone: Different DNA sequences within this sample yield the same CDR3. The chain employs TRBV19 and TRBJ1-3; TRBD1 might be the D (5 bases). CDR1 is LNHDA, CDR2 SQIVND, per germline (reference sequence). The CDR3 length is 14 residues. Trimming removed 4 bases at V and 4 bases at J, with 11 bases between. The DNA of the CDR3 is TGTGCCAGTAGTAGGCCCGGGGGAGGAAACACCATATATTTT. Translating gives CASSRPGGGNTIYF.

This clone was detected only once. V gene TRBV28 combines with J gene TRBJ2-4; tentatively, D is TRBD2 (5 bases). CDR3 length: 17 residues. V lost 8 bases, J lost 3 bases, and 23 bases lay in between. Per germline, CDR1 MDHEN and CDR2 SYDVKM. The CDR3 nucleotides are TGTGCCAGCTCTTTTCAGCGGATCGGTAATAACAAAAACATTCAGTACTTC. Protein: CASSFQRIGNNKNIQYF.

This clone turned up a few times. This chain links TRBV5-1 with TRBJ2-2, with D possibly TRBD2 on 5 matching bases. Trimming removed 3 bases from V and 5 bases from J, with 26 bases in between. This CDR3 spans 19 amino acids. The V gene's germline CDR1 is SGHRS and CDR2 YFSETQ. This CDR3 is CASSWTPRVRGVGTGELFF. The CDR3 DNA follows: TGCGCCAGCAGCTGGACCCCCCGGGTTCGGGGAGTCGGGACCGGGGAGCTGTTTTTT.

The rearrangement uses TRBV6-1 and TRBJ1-1, with a possible D match to TRBD1 (6 bases). From germline, CDR1 is MNHNS and CDR2 SASEGT. The CDR3 is 16 amino acids. With 1 base removed from V and 0 bases from J, the gap between germline ends came to 12 bases. CDR3 loop: CASSEGDTLMNTEAFF. In nucleotides, the CDR3 is TGTGCCAGCAGTGAAGGGGACACACTCATGAACACTGAAGCTTTCTTT.

This chain uses TRBV5-1 with TRBJ2-6, with D unresolved. The CDR3 is 18 residues long. The germline CDR1 and CDR2 sequences are SGHRS and YFSETQ. The V end was cut by 4 bases, the J end by 0 bases, with 17 bases between. The CDR3, as DNA: TGCGCCAGCAGCCATGGTATTGGTTTAAGCTCTGGGGCCAACGTCCTGACTTTC. Protein: CASSHGIGLSSGANVLTF.

This clone appeared a single time. The chain employs TRBV6-1 and TRBJ2-7, with a tentative D call TRBD2 (6 bases). The CDR3 has 14 residues. Trimming removed 1 base at V and 6 bases at J, with 13 bases between. Germline assignment: CDR1 MNHNS and CDR2 SASEGT. CDR3 sequence reads: CASSEGISGGEQYF. The DNA for the CDR3 is TGTGCCAGCAGTGAAGGGATATCCGGGGGCGAGCAGTACTTC.

This sequence joins TRBV5-1 and TRBJ2-7, with no clear D. CDR1 and CDR2 from the germline V gene are SGHRS and YFSETQ. There are 13 residues in the CDR3. With 1 base removed from V and 6 bases from J, the gap between germline ends came to 11 bases. The CDR3 spells CASSLKVQSEQYF. DNA for the CDR3: TGCGCCAGCAGCTTGAAGGTTCAGAGCGAGCAGTACTTC.